The clone carrying this T cell receptor beta chain occurred a few times. The antigen is not known. Trimming removed 7 bases at V and 0 bases at J, with 16 bases between. Germline-derived CDR1 and CDR2 are SEHNR and FQNEAQ (reference sequence). CDR3 size: 16 residues. These data belong to a study of T cells after yellow fever vaccination. Study results and limitations: Once the booster was given, most primary-vaccination clones reappeared, at about 97% for CD4 and over 85% for CD8. Bulk-population clonotypes that are abundant could appear as contaminants in FACS-sorted repertoires. Overlap between CD4 and CD8 compartments was detected for a small share of clonotypes. Secondary responses were weaker yet peaked faster, day 5 versus 15.

TCRdb used MiXCR to reprocess the 5' RACE reads, holding one entry per CDR3 protein. The sample includes about 330,000 distinct CDR3 sequences, over 4% of them seen just once. This TCR was sampled from a man between 18 and 35 years old who received the YFV17D yellow fever vaccine. J is TRBJ1-3 and V is TRBV7-9; weak D call: TRBD1 (6 bases). The material sequenced was PBMCs, taken 5 days after the yellow fever booster vaccination. CDR3 protein: CASTGHRAHSGNTIYF. The CDR3 DNA reads as TGTGCCAGCACCGGGCACAGGGCGCACTCTGGAAACACCATATATTTT.